The 25 T cell receptor beta chains reported below all come from one sample, sequenced in a study of cytomegalovirus exposure and HLA in healthy donors. 13 Jbeta primers and 60 Vbeta primers were used for the PCR. TCRdb keeps only in-frame clones here, not all; method: immunoSEQ multiplex PCR. The table has 200,000 to 250,000 clones, under 70% seen once. Sequencing used PBMCs. The source of these receptors is a man in his forties in good health and CMV-seropositive.

This clone came up once. The chain carries TRBV11-2 and TRBJ2-7, with 8 bases fitting TRBD1. With V trimmed by 5 bases and J by 5 bases, 11 bases remained unmatched. Germline V lookup: CDR1 SGHAT, CDR2 FQNNGV. This CDR3 has 15 residues. This chain's CDR3 is CASSLTPDRVHEQYF. The CDR3 DNA is TGTGCCAGCAGCCTAACCCCGGACAGGGTCCACGAGCAGTACTTC.

The chain links TRBV7-6 to TRBJ2-1; D possibly corresponds to TRBD1 (6 bases). The CDR3 loop spans 12 amino acids. Germline CDR1 reads SGHVS; CDR2 reads FNYEAQ. The ends were cut back, 5 bases at V and 10 bases at J, with 12 bases in the middle. CDR3 DNA: TGTGCCAGCAGCCAAAACCAGGGGGAGCAGTTCTTC. This codes for CASSQNQGEQFF. Filled out from reference TRBV7-6 and TRBJ2-1, the complete variable domain reads GAGVSQSPRYKVTKRGQDVALRCDPISGHVSLYWYRQALGQGPEFLTYFNYEAQQDKSGLPNDRFSAERPEGSISTLTIQRTEQRDSAMYRCASSQNQGEQFFGPGTRLTVL.

This clone was seen a single time. The chain recombines TRBV2 with TRBJ2-1, with 11 positions matching TRBD2. The CDR3 is made up of 14 amino acids. Germline V gene sequence: CDR1 SNHLY, CDR2 FYNNEI. The junction had 6 bases not matched to a gene; V was cut back by 10 bases and J by 4 bases. As DNA, the CDR3 is TGTGCCACAACAGGACTAGCGGGTTACAATGAGCAGTTCTTC. Its translation: CATTGLAGYNEQFF. Full variable domain (outside the CDR3, taken from reference TRBV2 and TRBJ2-1): EPEVTQTPSHQVTQMGQEVILRCVPISNHLYFYWYRQILGQKVEFLVSFYNNEISEKSEIFDDQFSVERPDGSNFTLKIRSTKLEDSAMYFCATTGLAGYNEQFFGPGTRLTVL.

The sample holds a few counts of this clone. The chain links TRBV5-5 to TRBJ2-7; 7 positions agree with TRBD1. V lost 4 bases to trimming and J lost 3 bases; unmatched junction nucleotides: 7. The CDR3 covers 14 residues. Germline CDR1 is SGHKS and CDR2 is YYEKEE (reference sequence). The CDR3 loop is CASSPDRNYYEQYF. Here the CDR3 DNA reads TGTGCCAGCAGCCCGGACAGGAACTACTACGAGCAGTACTTC.

The V call is TRBV5-1, the J call TRBJ2-2; D might be TRBD2 (7 bases). This CDR3 has 16 residues. Germline V lookup: CDR1 SGHRS, CDR2 YFSETQ. The V and J ends lost 1 base and 6 bases respectively, with 16 bases between them. The CDR3 DNA is TGCGCCAGCAGCTTGAATGCGGGGGCTGCCCCCGGGGAGCTGTTTTTT. Protein: CASSLNAGAAPGELFF.

This clone was seen a handful of times. V and J are TRBV7-9 and TRBJ1-1; D unresolved. CDR3 length: 16 residues. CDR1 SEHNR and CDR2 FQNEAQ come from the germline V gene (reference sequence). V was trimmed by 5 bases and J by 3 bases, leaving 19 bases between them. The CDR3 spells CASSLERAWDYTEAFF. Written as DNA, the CDR3 is TGTGCCAGCAGCCTTGAGAGGGCTTGGGATTACACTGAAGCTTTCTTT.

The V call is TRBV6-6, the J call TRBJ2-7; tentative D call: TRBD2 (5 bases). Germline V gives CDR1 MNHNY, CDR2 SVGAGI (reference sequence). V was trimmed by 2 bases and J by 5 bases, leaving 10 bases between them. The CDR3 has 13 residues. CDR3 nucleotides: TGTGCCAGCAGTTACCATCTTAGCGACGAGCAGTACTTC. Translated: CASSYHLSDEQYF.

The chain recombines TRBV5-5 with TRBJ1-1, with D tentatively TRBD1 (6 bases). The CDR3 runs 14 residues. Germline V lookup: CDR1 SGHKS, CDR2 YYEKEE (reference sequence). V was clipped by 3 bases and J by 0 bases, with 9 bases between them. The CDR3 spells CASSSGTLNTEAFF. CDR3 nucleotides: TGTGCCAGCAGCTCCGGGACACTGAACACTGAAGCTTTCTTT.

The rearrangement links TRBV27 to TRBJ1-1, with D uncertain. There are 16 residues in the CDR3. Trimming shortened V by 1 base and J by 1 base, and 13 bases separated the two germline ends. Germline V gene sequence: CDR1 MNHEY, CDR2 SMNVEV (reference sequence). This chain's CDR3 is CASSLFGGSKNTEAFF. As DNA, the CDR3 is TGTGCCAGCAGTTTATTTGGAGGCAGTAAGAACACTGAAGCTTTCTTT.

This rearrangement joins TRBV4-1 to TRBJ2-1; D is undetermined. Germline CDR1 MGHRA, CDR2 YSYEKL. This CDR3 spans 16 amino acids. V lost 0 bases to trimming and J lost 1 base, with 10 bases between them. The CDR3, as DNA: TGCGCCAGCAGCCAAGATAGTACGGGTTCCTACAATGAGCAGTTCTTC. This gives the protein CASSQDSTGSYNEQFF.

The chain joins TRBV25-1 to TRBJ1-2; TRBD1 matches 7 bases. V dropped 6 bases and J dropped 11; count of bases not matched to a gene: 9. This CDR3 has 12 residues. Germline CDR1 MGHDK, CDR2 SYGVNS. The CDR3 bases are TGTGCCAGCAGAGATCGACAGGGTTGGTACACCTTC. It is translated as CASRDRQGWYTF.

There are a few counts of this clone. The chain links TRBV5-1 to TRBJ1-3; no reliable D call. The CDR3 sequence is 16 residues long. From germline, CDR1 is SGHRS and CDR2 YFSETQ. Trimming stripped 5 bases from V and 0 bases from J, with 15 bases between. CDR3 DNA sequence: TGCGCCAGCAGTCAACGGTGGTCAAGCTCTGGAAACACCATATATTTT. Translated: CASSQRWSSSGNTIYF.

The V and J genes are TRBV12-5 and TRBJ2-2, with unresolved D. CDR3 length: 12 residues. The V gene's germline CDR1 is LGHNT and CDR2 FRNRAP. Trimming removed 5 bases from V and 4 bases from J, with 5 bases in between. In DNA form, the CDR3 reads TGTGCTAGTGGTCCAGGCACCGGGGAGCTGTTTTTT. This encodes CASGPGTGELFF.

V is TRBV6-5 and J is TRBJ1-2; D perhaps matches TRBD1 (6 bases). The CDR3 covers 12 residues. The germline CDR1 and CDR2 sequences are MNHEY and SVGAGI. Trimming stripped 4 bases from V and 7 bases from J, with 10 bases between. The CDR3 loop is CASSLSGVGYTF. CDR3 DNA sequence: TGTGCCAGCAGTTTATCAGGGGTTGGCTACACCTTC.

The chain carries TRBV6-5 and TRBJ2-1; D is unclear. Germline CDR1 reads MNHEY; CDR2 reads SVGAGI. The length of the CDR3 is 10 residues. V was cut by 8 bases and J by 10 bases, with 9 bases left in between. In DNA form, the CDR3 reads TGTGCCAGCGGTAGGAGAGAGCAGTTCTTC. Translated: CASGRREQFF.

This clone turned up a few times. The chain employs TRBV2 and TRBJ2-5; D is unclear. The V end was cut by 4 bases, the J end by 1 base, with 10 bases between. CDR3 size: 14 residues. Germline loops: CDR1 SNHLY, CDR2 FYNNEI. DNA of the CDR3: TGTGCCAGCAGTGTCCCTCAGTTCCAAGAGACCCAGTACTTC. Translation: CASSVPQFQETQYF.

The sample holds a few counts of this clone. The V gene is TRBV5-6, the J gene TRBJ2-5; D is uncertain. V was trimmed by 0 bases and J by 5 bases, leaving 5 bases between them. In germline, CDR1 is SGHDT, CDR2 YYEEEE. This CDR3 has 12 amino acids. CDR3 loop: CASSLATETQYF. The CDR3 nucleotides are TGTGCCAGCAGCTTGGCCACTGAGACCCAGTACTTC.

A few counts support this clone. The chain combines TRBV29-1 with TRBJ2-1, with D unclear. V lost 2 bases and J 0 bases, leaving 8 bases between the germline ends. CDR1 and CDR2 from the germline V gene are SQVTM and ANQGSEA. CDR3 length: 14 residues. The DNA of the CDR3 is TGCAGCGTTGAATTTATGAGCTCCTACAATGAGCAGTTCTTC. It yields the protein CSVEFMSSYNEQFF.

V is TRBV7-8 and J is TRBJ2-5; TRBD2 agrees at 7 bases. The CDR3 totals 14 residues. The V segment lost 2 bases and the J segment 5 bases; nucleotides outside the gene matches: 5. CDR1 SGHVS and CDR2 FQNEAQ come from the germline V gene. CDR3 sequence (DNA): TGTGCCAGCAGCTTACTGGCGGGGGTGGAGACCCAGTACTTC. Translating it yields CASSLLAGVETQYF.

This chain links TRBV7-2 with TRBJ1-1; a possible D gene is TRBD1 (6 bases). The CDR3 consists of 12 residues. The V gene lost 6 bases and the J gene lost 5 bases, with 10 bases spanning the gap. Germline V gives CDR1 SGHTA, CDR2 FQGNSA. CDR3 residues: CASRLQGTEAFF. The DNA for the CDR3 is TGTGCCAGCAGATTACAGGGAACTGAAGCTTTCTTT.

The gene calls are TRBV7-9 and TRBJ1-1, with a weak D call TRBD1 (5 bases). V was trimmed by 5 bases and J by 0 bases, leaving 10 bases between them. Germline V gene sequence: CDR1 SEHNR, CDR2 FQNEAQ (reference sequence). This CDR3 is built from 14 residues. CDR3 region: CASSKGSVNTEAFF. The CDR3 bases are TGTGCCAGCAGCAAGGGGTCTGTGAACACTGAAGCTTTCTTT.

The genes are TRBV7-8 and TRBJ2-3; 12 bases match TRBD2. CDR3 length: 16 amino acids. Trimming cost V 5 bases and J 5 bases; bases outside gene matches: 8. CDR1 is SGHVS, CDR2 FQNEAQ, per germline. CDR3 in amino acids: CASSQGLAGWVDTQYF. The CDR3 DNA is TGTGCCAGCAGCCAAGGACTAGCGGGATGGGTAGATACGCAGTATTTT.

V is TRBV6-6 and J is TRBJ2-7; 8 bases are a match to TRBD1. The CDR3 consists of 15 residues. Germline loops: CDR1 MNHNY, CDR2 SVGAGI (reference sequence). The ends lost 6 bases at V and 5 bases at J; junction bases unmatched: 12. CDR3 DNA sequence: TGTGCCAGCAGCCCCCGCCGGGACAGGTCAAACGAGCAGTACTTC. Translated, it gives CASSPRRDRSNEQYF.

V and J are TRBV12-5 and TRBJ2-7; tentatively, D is TRBD1 (6 bases). Trimming took off 5 bases at V and 3 bases at J, with 17 bases between the two ends. Germline V gives CDR1 LGHNT, CDR2 FRNRAP. The CDR3 is 15 residues long. The CDR3 sequence is CASGIAPGTFYEQYF. CDR3 in DNA: TGTGCTAGTGGTATCGCTCCCGGGACATTCTACGAGCAGTACTTC.

The count of this clone is one. V gene TRBV11-2 combines with J gene TRBJ2-5, with a tentative D call TRBD2 (7 bases). Trimming left V 5 bases short and J 5 bases short, with 15 bases between. The germline V gene encodes CDR1 SGHAT and CDR2 FQNNGV. The CDR3 has 14 amino acids. The CDR3 loop reads CASSLGGPVETQYF. The CDR3 DNA is TGTGCCAGCAGCCTCGGGGGGCCGGTTGAGACCCAGTACTTC.